The present TCR beta chain was sequenced within a study of T cells of healthy individuals. MiXCR, run by TCRdb on the 5' RACE reads, gives a single entry per CDR3 protein. This table has tens of thousands of distinct CDR3 sequences, approximately 15% appearing once. CDR3 length: 13 amino acids. V lost 4 bases and J 3 bases, leaving 13 bases between the germline ends. Looked up from germline, CDR1 is DFQATT and CDR2 is SNEGSKA (reference sequence). The clonotype was recovered from a human donor in good health. The chain carries TRBV20-1 and TRBJ2-7; the D gene is possibly TRBD1 (6 bases). CDR3 nucleotides: TGCAGTGCTACTACCTTGGACAGCTACGAGCAGTACTTC. It encodes CSATTLDSYEQYF.